This T cell receptor beta chain was documented in a study of T cells in Graves' hyperthyroidism and ophthalmopathy. Used for diagnoses were clinical symptoms, serum thyroxine and TRAb, thyroid ultrasound and orbital computed tomography. Whole-study findings and limits: In blood, most of the thyroid clonotypes expanded above 0.001 were also present. From stable hyperthyroidism, ophthalmopathy was separated by a 13 V-J model.

The CDR3 regions of TCR beta were amplified from RNA transcripts. TCR CDR3 underwent first-round RT-PCR with the HTBI primer set. TCRdb itself ran the multiplex PCR reads through MiXCR, one entry per CDR3 protein. The data contain fewer than 450,000 distinct CDR3 sequences, about 18% of them seen just once; the ten biggest clones take up around 40%. Note on this clonotype: As yet, its antigen is unknown. At one of its ends the junction is not consistent with the germline gene, which may arise from a read error.

Sequencing was done on a sample of blood. This TCR was sampled from a young man with Graves' ophthalmopathy.

CDR3 sequence reads: CASSLGMGDEQFF. The CDR3 DNA reads TGCGCCAGCAGTTTGGGCATGGGGGATGAGCAGTTCTTC. The chain couples TRBV5-1 to TRBJ2-1; either TRBD1 or TRBD2 may supply D (5 bases each). The CDR3 loop spans 13 amino acids. CDR1 and CDR2 from the germline V gene are SGHRS and YFSETQ. Full variable domain (missing parts from reference TRBV5-1 and TRBJ2-1): KAGVTQTPRYLIKTRGQQVTLSCSPISGHRSVSWYQQTPGQGLQFLFEYFSETQRNKGNFPGRFSGRQFSNSRSEMNVSTLELGDSALYLCASSLGMGDEQFFGPGTRLTVL.